Each of the 20 T cell receptor beta chains below was sequenced from the same sample in a study of T cell clusters in autoimmune cytopenias. Each sample's input was 250 ng genomic DNA, some 38,000 genome equivalents. One tube held mixed TRB-A and TRB-B primer pools for touch-down PCR. Reanalyzing the multiplex PCR reads, TCRdb keeps one entry per CDR3 protein, without DNA. Its table records fewer than 7,500 distinct CDR3 sequences. This sample was shared with a second study, whose subject was T cell repertoires in aging, cancer and after chemotherapy.

The source material was peripheral blood. Receptor source: a human donor in good health.

This chain connects TRBV27 to TRBJ2-5. The CDR3 totals 14 residues. The V gene's germline CDR1 is MNHEY and CDR2 SMNVEV (reference sequence). The CDR3 spells CASSLDPTQETQYF.

This chain connects TRBV6-6 to TRBJ2-1; TCRdb's D call of TRBD1 is untestable without DNA. The CDR3 has 11 amino acids. Germline V gives CDR1 MNHNY, CDR2 SVGAGI (reference sequence). The CDR3 sequence: CASSLTEDLFF.

The chain uses TRBV6-5 and TRBJ2-7; TCRdb indicates TRBD2, and absent DNA this call remains unverified. Germline CDR1 is MNHEY and CDR2 is SVGAGI. This CDR3 region has 17 residues. This CDR3 reads CASSYSMTSGGYYEQYF.

The gene calls are TRBV6-6 and TRBJ1-4. CDR1 is MNHNY and CDR2 is SVGAGI in the germline V gene (reference sequence). The CDR3 contains 12 residues. The CDR3 region is CASWRVNEKLFF.

The chain has TRBV5-6 and TRBJ2-7; no DNA is available, so the TRBD1 call from TCRdb remains unchecked. CDR3 length equals 15 residues. Germline V gives CDR1 SGHDT, CDR2 YYEEEE. CDR3 sequence reads: CASSLVGQGHYEQYF.

The CDR3 sequence is CASSPRAGMHEQYF. The chain employs TRBV18 and TRBJ2-7. CDR3 length: 14 residues. Germline V gives CDR1 KGHSH, CDR2 LQKENI. The entire variable domain, with the rest obtained from reference TRBV18 and TRBJ2-7, is as follows: NAGVMQNPRHLVRRRGQEARLRCSPMKGHSHVYWYRQLPEEGLKFMVYLQKENIIDESGMPKERFSAEFPKEGPSILRIQQVVRGDSAAYFCASSPRAGMHEQYFGPGTRLTVT.

The gene calls are TRBV5-1 and TRBJ2-5; TCRdb's assignment of TRBD1 cannot be checked, as there is no DNA. From germline, CDR1 is SGHRS and CDR2 YFSETQ. The CDR3 is made up of 14 amino acids. The CDR3 is CASSLFERGGTQYF.

The chain links TRBV6-2 or TRBV6-3 to TRBJ2-3. The germline CDR1 and CDR2 sequences are MNHEY and SVGEGT. There are 11 residues in the CDR3. The CDR3 loop is CASSYSDTQYF.

The J gene is TRBJ2-1, the V gene TRBV11-1; TCRdb outputs TRBD1, but without DNA this stays unchecked. This CDR3 spans 15 amino acids. The V gene's germline CDR1 is SGHAT and CDR2 FQDESV (reference sequence). The CDR3 is CASSPGGRSYNEQFF.

This CDR3 reads CASSRDSYEQYF. The chain employs TRBV5-4 and TRBJ2-7; TCRdb returns TRBD1, unconfirmable since there is no DNA. This CDR3 region has 12 residues. CDR1 is SGHNT, CDR2 YYREEE, per germline (reference sequence).

The chain couples TRBV5-5 to TRBJ2-1; without DNA, the TCRdb call of TRBD1 cannot be checked. Germline V gene data show CDR1 as SGHKS and CDR2 as YYEKEE (reference sequence). CDR3 length equals 13 residues. The CDR3 spells CASAGTIYNEQFF.

This sequence joins TRBV5-5 and TRBJ2-2; absent DNA, TCRdb's TRBD1 call cannot be checked. The length of the CDR3 is 15 residues. Germline V CDR1 and CDR2: SGHKS, YYEKEE (reference sequence). CDR3: CASSLLQGATGELFF.

The chain combines TRBV5-4 with TRBJ2-6. This CDR3 contains 15 residues. Germline assignment: CDR1 SGHNT and CDR2 YYREEE (reference sequence). The CDR3 sequence is CASSSRNSGANVLTF.

The chain has TRBV18 and TRBJ2-7; no DNA is available, so the TRBD1 call from TCRdb remains unchecked. Germline lookup yields CDR1 KGHSH and CDR2 LQKENI. CDR3 size: 14 residues. CDR3 sequence reads: CASSLAQDGYEQYF.

The V gene is TRBV19, the J gene TRBJ1-5; TCRdb proposes TRBD1, but this gene call is untestable without DNA. The V gene's germline CDR1 is LNHDA and CDR2 SQIVND (reference sequence). CDR3 length equals 13 residues. The CDR3 region is CASMDGGNQPQHF.

This clonotype counts as large by frequency. V usage is TRBV29-1 and J usage is TRBJ2-1; the D call from TCRdb, TRBD1, cannot be confirmed without DNA. The germline V gene has CDR1 SQVTM and CDR2 ANQGSEA. The CDR3 covers 13 residues. This CDR3 reads CSVQPGDSNEQFF.

The CDR3 loop is CASNRLAGGPEETQYF. The chain joins TRBV6-5 to TRBJ2-5; TCRdb's assignment of TRBD2 cannot be checked, as there is no DNA. CDR1 MNHEY and CDR2 SVGAGI come from the germline V gene. The CDR3 has 16 amino acids.

This chain uses TRBV11-2 with TRBJ2-7; TCRdb indicates TRBD1, and absent DNA this call remains unverified. In germline, CDR1 is SGHAT, CDR2 FQNNGV. CDR3 length: 13 amino acids. The CDR3 sequence is CASSSIGIGEQYF. Full variable domain (outside the CDR3, taken from reference TRBV11-2 and TRBJ2-7): EAGVAQSPRYKIIEKRQSVAFWCNPISGHATLYWYQQILGQGPKLLIQFQNNGVVDDSQLPKDRFSAERLKGVDSTLKIQPAKLEDSAVYLCASSSIGIGEQYFGPGTRLTVT.

This chain connects TRBV15 to TRBJ2-6. The CDR3 is 13 amino acids. Germline lookup yields CDR1 LNHNV and CDR2 YYDKDF (reference sequence). The CDR3 sequence: CATRSGGANVLTF.

This chain links TRBV29-1 with TRBJ2-2; TCRdb gives TRBD1 as the D gene, but with no DNA this cannot be confirmed. CDR3 size: 16 residues. CDR1 SQVTM and CDR2 ANQGSEA come from the germline V gene. CDR3 sequence: CSVEDRDRGRTGELFF.